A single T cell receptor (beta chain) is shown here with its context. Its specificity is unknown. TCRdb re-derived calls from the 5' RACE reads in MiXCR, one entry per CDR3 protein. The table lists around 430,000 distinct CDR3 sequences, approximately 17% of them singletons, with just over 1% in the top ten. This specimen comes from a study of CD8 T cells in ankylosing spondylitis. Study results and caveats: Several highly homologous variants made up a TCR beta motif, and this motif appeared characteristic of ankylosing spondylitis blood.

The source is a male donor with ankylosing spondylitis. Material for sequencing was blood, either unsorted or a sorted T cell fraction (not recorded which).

The CDR3 region is CAWAEGSYNEQFF. The CDR3 DNA reads as TGTGCCTGGGCCGAGGGCTCCTACAATGAGCAGTTCTTC. The V gene is TRBV30, the J gene TRBJ2-1; possible D gene TRBD2, 5 bases. The CDR3 spans 13 residues. Looked up from germline, CDR1 is GTSNPN and CDR2 is SVGIG (reference sequence). V was trimmed by 5 bases and J by 0 bases, leaving 8 bases between them. Full variable domain (rest looked up from reference TRBV30 and TRBJ2-1): SQTIHQWPATLVQPVGSPLSLECTVEGTSNPNLYWYRQAAGRGLQLLFYSVGIGQISSEVPQNLSASRPQDRQFILSSKKLLLSDSGFYLCAWAEGSYNEQFFGPGTRLTVL.